This T cell receptor beta chain was identified during a study of spatial heterogeneity in lung cancer. Losses at the gene ends were 4 bases for V and 2 bases for J; bases not matched to a gene: 4. The CDR3 is 16 amino acids. The V gene's germline CDR1 is SGHVS and CDR2 FQNEAQ. This clonotype was observed at least ten times. TCRdb re-derived calls from the 5' RACE reads in MiXCR, one entry per CDR3 protein. The sample carries 15,000 or so distinct CDR3 sequences, 20% to 25% recorded once. Time point given: sample taken at primary tumor resection. No cell sorting; template was whole RNA from tumor, lung tissue or PBMC.

The sequence derives from a female donor with early-stage non-small cell lung cancer. The chain joins TRBV7-8 to TRBJ2-6; TRBD1 matches at 8 bases. Here the sequenced sample was PBMCs, taken at surgery. The CDR3: CASSWQGAPGANVLTF. CDR3 bases: TGTGCCAGCAGCTGGCAGGGGGCTCCTGGGGCCAACGTCCTGACTTTC.